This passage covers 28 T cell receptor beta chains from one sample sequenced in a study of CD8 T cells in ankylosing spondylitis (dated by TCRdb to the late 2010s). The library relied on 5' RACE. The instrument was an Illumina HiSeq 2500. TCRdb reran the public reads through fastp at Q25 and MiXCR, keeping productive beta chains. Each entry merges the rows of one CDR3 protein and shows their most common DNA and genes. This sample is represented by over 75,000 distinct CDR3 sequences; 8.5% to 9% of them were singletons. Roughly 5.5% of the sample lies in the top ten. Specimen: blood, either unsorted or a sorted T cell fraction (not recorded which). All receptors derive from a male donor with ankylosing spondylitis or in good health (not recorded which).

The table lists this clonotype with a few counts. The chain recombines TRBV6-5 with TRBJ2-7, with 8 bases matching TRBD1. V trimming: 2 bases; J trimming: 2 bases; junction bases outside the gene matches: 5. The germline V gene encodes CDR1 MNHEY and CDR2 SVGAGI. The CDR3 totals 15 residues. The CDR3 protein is CASSYRTGSTYEQYF. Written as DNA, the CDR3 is TGTGCCAGCAGTTACCGGACAGGGTCCACCTACGAGCAGTACTTC.

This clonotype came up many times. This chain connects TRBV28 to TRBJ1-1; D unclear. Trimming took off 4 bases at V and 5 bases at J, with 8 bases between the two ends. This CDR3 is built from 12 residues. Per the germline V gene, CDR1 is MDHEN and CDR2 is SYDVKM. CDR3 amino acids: CASSSTHTEAFF. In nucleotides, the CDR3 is TGTGCCAGCAGTTCTACACATACTGAAGCTTTCTTT.

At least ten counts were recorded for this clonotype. The CDR3 coding sequence is TGCAGTGCTAGTAGGACAGGAGGATACAATGAGCAGTTCTTC. It is translated as CSASRTGGYNEQFF. The chain is built from TRBV20-1 and TRBJ2-1; 7 bases are a match to TRBD1. Germline-derived CDR1 and CDR2 are DFQATT and SNEGSKA (reference sequence). This CDR3 is 14 amino acids long. V lost 3 bases to trimming and J lost 4 bases; unmatched junction nucleotides: 6.

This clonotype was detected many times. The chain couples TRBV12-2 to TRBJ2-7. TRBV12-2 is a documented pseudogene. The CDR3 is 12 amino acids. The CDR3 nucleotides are TGTGCAAGTCGCTTATGGTCCTACGAGCAGTACTTC. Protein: CASRLWSYEQYF.

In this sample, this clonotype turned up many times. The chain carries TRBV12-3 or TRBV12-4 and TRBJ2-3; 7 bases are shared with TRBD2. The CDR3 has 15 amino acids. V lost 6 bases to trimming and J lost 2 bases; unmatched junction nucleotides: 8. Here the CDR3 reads CASRPPGTNTDTQYF. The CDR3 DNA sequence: TGTGCCAGCAGACCCCCCGGGACTAACACAGATACGCAGTATTTT.

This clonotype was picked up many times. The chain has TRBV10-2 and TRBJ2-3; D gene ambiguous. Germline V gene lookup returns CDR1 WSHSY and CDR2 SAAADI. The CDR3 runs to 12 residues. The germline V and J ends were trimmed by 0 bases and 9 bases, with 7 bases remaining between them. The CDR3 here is CASSESSGTQYF. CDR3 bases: TGCGCCAGCAGTGAGTCATCCGGGACGCAGTATTTT.

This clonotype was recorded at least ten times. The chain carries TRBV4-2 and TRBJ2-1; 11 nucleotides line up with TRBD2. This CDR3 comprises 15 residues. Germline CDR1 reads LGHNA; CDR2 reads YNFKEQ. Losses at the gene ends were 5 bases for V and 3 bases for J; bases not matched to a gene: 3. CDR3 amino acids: CASSTTSGGYNEQFF. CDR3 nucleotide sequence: TGTGCCAGCAGCACAACTAGCGGGGGCTACAATGAGCAGTTCTTC.

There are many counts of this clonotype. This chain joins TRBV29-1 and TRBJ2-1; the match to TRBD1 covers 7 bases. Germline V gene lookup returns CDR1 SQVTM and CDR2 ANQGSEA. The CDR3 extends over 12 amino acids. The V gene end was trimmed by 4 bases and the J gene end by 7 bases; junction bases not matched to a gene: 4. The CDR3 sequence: CSVAQGSNEQFF. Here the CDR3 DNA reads TGCAGCGTTGCACAGGGGAGTAATGAGCAGTTCTTC.

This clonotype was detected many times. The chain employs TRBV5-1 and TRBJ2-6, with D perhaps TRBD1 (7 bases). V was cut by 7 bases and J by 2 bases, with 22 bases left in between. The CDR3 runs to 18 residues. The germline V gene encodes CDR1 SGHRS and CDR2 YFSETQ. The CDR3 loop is CASHVGVGGGTGANVLTF. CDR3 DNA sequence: TGCGCCAGCCATGTAGGAGTCGGAGGGGGCACTGGGGCCAACGTCCTGACTTTC.

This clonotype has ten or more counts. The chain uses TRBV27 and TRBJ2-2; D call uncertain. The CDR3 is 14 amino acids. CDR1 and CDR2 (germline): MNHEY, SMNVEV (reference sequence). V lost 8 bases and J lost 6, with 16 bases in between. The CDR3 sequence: CASQLNGVPGELFF. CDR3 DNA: TGTGCCAGCCAACTTAATGGGGTTCCCGGGGAGCTGTTTTTT.

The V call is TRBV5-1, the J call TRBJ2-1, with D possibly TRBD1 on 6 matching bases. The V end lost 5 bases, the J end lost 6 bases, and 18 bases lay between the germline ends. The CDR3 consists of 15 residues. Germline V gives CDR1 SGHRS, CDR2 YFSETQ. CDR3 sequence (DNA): TGCGCCAGCAGTAAAGGACAAGGGGGTGGCAATGAGCAGTTCTTC. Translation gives CASSKGQGGGNEQFF.

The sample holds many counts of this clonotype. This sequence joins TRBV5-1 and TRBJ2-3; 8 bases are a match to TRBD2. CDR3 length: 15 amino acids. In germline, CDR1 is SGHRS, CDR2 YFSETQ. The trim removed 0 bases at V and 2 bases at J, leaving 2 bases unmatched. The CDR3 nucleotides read TGCGCCAGCAGCTTGGGGACTAGCTACACAGATACGCAGTATTTT. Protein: CASSLGTSYTDTQYF.

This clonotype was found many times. Written as DNA, the CDR3 is TGCAGTGCTAGTTGGCAGGGGAGTGTAAATGAGCAGTTCTTC. Amino acid sequence: CSASWQGSVNEQFF. This chain joins TRBV20-1 and TRBJ2-1; D perhaps matches TRBD1 (6 bases). Germline lookup yields CDR1 DFQATT and CDR2 SNEGSKA (reference sequence). V gave up 3 bases and J gave up 7 bases, with 16 bases separating them. The CDR3 is 14 amino acids.

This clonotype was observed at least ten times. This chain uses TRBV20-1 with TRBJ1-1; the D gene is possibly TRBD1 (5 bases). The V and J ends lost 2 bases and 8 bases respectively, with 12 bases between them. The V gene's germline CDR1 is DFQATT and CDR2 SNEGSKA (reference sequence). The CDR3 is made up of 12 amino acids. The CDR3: CSARSTVSEAFF. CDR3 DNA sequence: TGCAGTGCTAGATCGACAGTCTCCGAAGCTTTCTTT.

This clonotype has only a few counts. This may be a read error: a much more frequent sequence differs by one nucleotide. This chain's CDR3 is CASSSGGDTQYF. The CDR3 coding sequence is TGTGCCAGCAGTTCAGGGGGAGATACGCAGTATTTT. The chain is built from TRBV12-3 or TRBV12-4 and TRBJ2-3; the match to TRBD1 covers 7 bases. This CDR3 has 12 residues. V shed 4 bases and J 5 bases; nucleotides not matched to a gene: 0.

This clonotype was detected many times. CDR3 region: CASSLASLAATDTQYF. As DNA, the CDR3 is TGTGCCAGCAGCTTAGCGTCGTTAGCTGCCACAGATACGCAGTATTTT. The chain is built from TRBV7-2 and TRBJ2-3; D ambiguous. From germline, CDR1 is SGHTA and CDR2 FQGNSA. The CDR3 totals 16 residues. V was clipped by 0 bases and J by 2 bases, with 12 bases between them. Looking up the rest from reference TRBV7-2 and TRBJ2-3 gives the full variable domain: GAGVSQSPSNKVTEKGKDVELRCDPISGHTALYWYRQSLGQGLEFLIYFQGNSAPDKSGLPSDRFSAERTGGSVSTLTIQRTQQEDSAVYLCASSLASLAATDTQYFGPGTRLTVL.

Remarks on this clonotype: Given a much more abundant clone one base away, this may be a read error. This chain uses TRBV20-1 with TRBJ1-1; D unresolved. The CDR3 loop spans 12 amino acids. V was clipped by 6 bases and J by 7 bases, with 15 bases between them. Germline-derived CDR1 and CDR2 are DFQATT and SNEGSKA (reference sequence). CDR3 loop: CSANQARGEAFF. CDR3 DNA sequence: TGCAGTGCCAATCAAGCAAGAGGTGAAGCTTTCTTT.

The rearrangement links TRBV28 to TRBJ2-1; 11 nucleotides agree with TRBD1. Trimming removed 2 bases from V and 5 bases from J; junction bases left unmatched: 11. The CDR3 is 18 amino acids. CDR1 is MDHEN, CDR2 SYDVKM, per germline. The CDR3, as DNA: TGTGCCAGCAGTTTAATAATTCTTGGGACAGGGGGAAACAATGAGCAGTTCTTC. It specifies CASSLIILGTGGNNEQFF.

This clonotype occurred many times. Here the CDR3 DNA reads TGCAGTGCTAGAGTTGTGGGACAGGGTTTGAACACCGGGGAGCTGTTTTTT. This encodes CSARVVGQGLNTGELFF. The chain has TRBV20-1 and TRBJ2-2, with TRBD1 matching 9 bases. V was clipped by 1 base and J by 1 base; unmatched bases: 7. The germline V gene has CDR1 DFQATT and CDR2 SNEGSKA (reference sequence). The length of the CDR3 is 17 residues.

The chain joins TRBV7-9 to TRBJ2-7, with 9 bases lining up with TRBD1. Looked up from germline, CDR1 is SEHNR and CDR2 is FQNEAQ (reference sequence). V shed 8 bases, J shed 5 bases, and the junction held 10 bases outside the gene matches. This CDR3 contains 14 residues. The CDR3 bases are TGTGCCAGCGGAAGCCGGACAGGGGCCAACGAGCAGTACTTC. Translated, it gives CASGSRTGANEQYF.

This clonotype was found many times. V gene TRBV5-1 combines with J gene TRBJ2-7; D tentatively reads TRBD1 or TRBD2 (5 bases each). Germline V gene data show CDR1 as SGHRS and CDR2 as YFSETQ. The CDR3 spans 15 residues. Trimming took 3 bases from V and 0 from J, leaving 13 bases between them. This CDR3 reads CASSWGTDDSYEQYF. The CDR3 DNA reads TGCGCCAGCAGCTGGGGGACCGACGACTCCTACGAGCAGTACTTC.

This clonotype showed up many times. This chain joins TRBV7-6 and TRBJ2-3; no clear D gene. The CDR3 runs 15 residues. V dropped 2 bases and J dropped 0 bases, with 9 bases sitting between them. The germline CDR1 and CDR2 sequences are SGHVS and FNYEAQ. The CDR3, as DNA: TGTGCCAGCAGCTTATCAGGTACCAGCACAGATACGCAGTATTTT. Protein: CASSLSGTSTDTQYF.

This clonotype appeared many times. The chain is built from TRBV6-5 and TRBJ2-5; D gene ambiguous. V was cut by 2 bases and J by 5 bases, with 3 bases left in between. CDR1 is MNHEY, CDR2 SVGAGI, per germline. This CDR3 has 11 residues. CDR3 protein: CASSYAETQYF. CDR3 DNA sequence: TGTGCCAGCAGTTACGCCGAGACCCAGTACTTC.

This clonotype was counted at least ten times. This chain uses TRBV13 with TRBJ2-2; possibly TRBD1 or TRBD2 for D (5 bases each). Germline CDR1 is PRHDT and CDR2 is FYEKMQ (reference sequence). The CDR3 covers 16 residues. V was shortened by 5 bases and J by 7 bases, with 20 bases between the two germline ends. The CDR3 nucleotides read TGTGCCAGCAGCCAAACCGGGACCGATATCATCGGGGAGCTGTTTTTT. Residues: CASSQTGTDIIGELFF.

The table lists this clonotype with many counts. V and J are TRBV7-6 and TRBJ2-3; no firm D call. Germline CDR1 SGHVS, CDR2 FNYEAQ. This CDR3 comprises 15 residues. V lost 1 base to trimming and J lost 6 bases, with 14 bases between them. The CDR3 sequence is CASSLESSRFDTQYF. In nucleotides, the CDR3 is TGTGCCAGCAGCTTAGAATCCAGCAGGTTTGATACGCAGTATTTT.

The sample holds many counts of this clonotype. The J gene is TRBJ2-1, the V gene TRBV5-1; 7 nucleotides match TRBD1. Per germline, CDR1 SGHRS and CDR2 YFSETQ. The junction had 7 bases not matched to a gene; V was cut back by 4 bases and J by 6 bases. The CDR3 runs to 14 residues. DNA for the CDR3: TGCGCCAGCAGCCAGTCGACAGGGACCAATGAGCAGTTCTTC. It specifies CASSQSTGTNEQFF. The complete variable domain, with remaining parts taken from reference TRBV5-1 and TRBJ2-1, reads KAGVTQTPRYLIKTRGQQVTLSCSPISGHRSVSWYQQTPGQGLQFLFEYFSETQRNKGNFPGRFSGRQFSNSRSEMNVSTLELGDSALYLCASSQSTGTNEQFFGPGTRLTVL.

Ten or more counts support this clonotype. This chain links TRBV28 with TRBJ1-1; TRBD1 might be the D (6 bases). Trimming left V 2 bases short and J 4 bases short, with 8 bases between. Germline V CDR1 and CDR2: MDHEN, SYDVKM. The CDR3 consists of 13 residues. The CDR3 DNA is TGTGCCAGCAGTTTAGAGGGGGGCACTGAAGCTTTCTTT. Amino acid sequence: CASSLEGGTEAFF.

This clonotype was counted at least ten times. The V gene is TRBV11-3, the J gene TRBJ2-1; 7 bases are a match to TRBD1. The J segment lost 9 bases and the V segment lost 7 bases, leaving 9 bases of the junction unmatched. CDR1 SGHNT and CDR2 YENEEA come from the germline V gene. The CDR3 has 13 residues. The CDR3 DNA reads TGTGCCAGCAACAACAGGGGTTGGAGTGAGCAGTTCTTC. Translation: CASNNRGWSEQFF.